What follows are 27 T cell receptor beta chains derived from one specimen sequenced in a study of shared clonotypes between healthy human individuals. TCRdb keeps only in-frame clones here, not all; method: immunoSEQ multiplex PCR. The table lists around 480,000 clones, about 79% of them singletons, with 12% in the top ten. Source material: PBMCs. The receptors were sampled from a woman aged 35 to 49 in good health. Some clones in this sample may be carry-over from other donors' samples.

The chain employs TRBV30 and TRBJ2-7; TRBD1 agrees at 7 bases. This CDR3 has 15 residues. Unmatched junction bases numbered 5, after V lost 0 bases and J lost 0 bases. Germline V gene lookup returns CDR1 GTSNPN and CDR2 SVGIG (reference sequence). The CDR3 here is CAWSVRRTGSYEQYF. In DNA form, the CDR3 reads TGTGCCTGGAGTGTACGAAGGACAGGCTCCTACGAGCAGTACTTC.

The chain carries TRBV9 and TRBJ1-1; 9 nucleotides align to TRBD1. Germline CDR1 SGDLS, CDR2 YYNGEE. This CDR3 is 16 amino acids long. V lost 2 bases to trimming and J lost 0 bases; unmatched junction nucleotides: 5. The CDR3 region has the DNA TGTGCCAGCAGCGTTTCGACAGGGGGGATGAACACTGAAGCTTTCTTT. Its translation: CASSVSTGGMNTEAFF.

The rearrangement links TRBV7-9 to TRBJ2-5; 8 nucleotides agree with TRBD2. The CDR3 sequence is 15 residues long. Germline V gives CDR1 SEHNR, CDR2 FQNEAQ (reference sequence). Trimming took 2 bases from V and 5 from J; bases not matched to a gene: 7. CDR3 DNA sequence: TGTGCCAGCAGCTTAACGGGAGGGGTGCGGGAGACCCAGTACTTC. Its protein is CASSLTGGVRETQYF.

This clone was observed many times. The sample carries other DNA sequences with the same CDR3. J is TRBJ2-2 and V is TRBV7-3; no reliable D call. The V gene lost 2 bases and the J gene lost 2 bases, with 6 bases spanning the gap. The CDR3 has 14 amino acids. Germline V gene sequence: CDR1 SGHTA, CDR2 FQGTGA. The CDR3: CASSLGLNTGELFF. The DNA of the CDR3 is TGTGCCAGCAGCTTAGGGCTTAACACCGGGGAGCTGTTTTTT.

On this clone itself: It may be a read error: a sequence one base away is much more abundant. CDR3 coding DNA: TGTGCCAGCAGCCCAGGACAGAACACTGAAGCTTTCTTT. Protein sequence: CASSPGQNTEAFF. This chain links TRBV11-1 with TRBJ1-1, with D perhaps matching TRBD1 (5 bases). The CDR3 covers 13 residues. Germline CDR1 is SGHAT and CDR2 is FQDESV (reference sequence). V shed 5 bases and J shed 1 base, with 8 bases lying between them. Combining the CDR3 with reference TRBV11-1 and TRBJ1-1 gives the whole variable domain EAEVAQSPRYKITEKSQAVAFWCDPISGHATLYWYRQILGQGPELLVQFQDESVVDDSQLPKDRFSAERLKGVDSTLKIQPAELGDSAMYLCASSPGQNTEAFFGQGTRLTVV.

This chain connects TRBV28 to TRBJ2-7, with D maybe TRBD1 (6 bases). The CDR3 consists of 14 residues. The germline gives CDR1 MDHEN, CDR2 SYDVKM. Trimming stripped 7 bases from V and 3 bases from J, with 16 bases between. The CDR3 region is CASTPPGADYEQYF. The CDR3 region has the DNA TGTGCCAGCACCCCACCAGGGGCGGACTACGAGCAGTACTTC.

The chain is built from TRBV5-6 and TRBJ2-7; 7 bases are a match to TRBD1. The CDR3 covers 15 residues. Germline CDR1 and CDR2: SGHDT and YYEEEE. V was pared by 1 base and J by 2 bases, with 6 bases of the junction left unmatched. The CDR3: CASSLPPQGPYEQYF. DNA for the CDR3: TGTGCCAGCAGCTTGCCACCACAGGGGCCCTACGAGCAGTACTTC.

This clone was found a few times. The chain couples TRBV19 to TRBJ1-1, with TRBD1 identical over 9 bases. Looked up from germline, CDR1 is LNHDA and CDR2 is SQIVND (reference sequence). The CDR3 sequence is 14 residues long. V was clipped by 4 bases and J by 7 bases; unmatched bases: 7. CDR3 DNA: TGTGCCAGTAGTAGGGACAGGGACATACTTGAAGCTTTCTTT. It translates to CASSRDRDILEAFF.

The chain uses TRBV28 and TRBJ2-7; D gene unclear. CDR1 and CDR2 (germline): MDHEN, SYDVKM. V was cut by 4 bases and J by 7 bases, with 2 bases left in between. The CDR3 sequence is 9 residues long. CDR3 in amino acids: CASSSEQYF. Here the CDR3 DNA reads TGTGCCAGCAGTTCAGAGCAGTACTTC.

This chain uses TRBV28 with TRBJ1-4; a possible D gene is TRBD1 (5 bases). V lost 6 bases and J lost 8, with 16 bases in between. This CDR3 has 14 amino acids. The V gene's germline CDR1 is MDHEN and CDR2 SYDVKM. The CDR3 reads CASRVQGPLEKLFF. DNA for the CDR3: TGTGCCAGCAGAGTCCAGGGTCCCCTCGAAAAACTGTTTTTT.

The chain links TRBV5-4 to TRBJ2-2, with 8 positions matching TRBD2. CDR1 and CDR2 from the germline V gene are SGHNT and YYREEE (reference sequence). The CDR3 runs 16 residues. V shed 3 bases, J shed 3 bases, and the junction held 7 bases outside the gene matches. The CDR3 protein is CASSSRSGGHTGELFF. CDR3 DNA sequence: TGTGCCAGCAGCTCCCGGTCGGGAGGGCACACCGGGGAGCTGTTTTTT.

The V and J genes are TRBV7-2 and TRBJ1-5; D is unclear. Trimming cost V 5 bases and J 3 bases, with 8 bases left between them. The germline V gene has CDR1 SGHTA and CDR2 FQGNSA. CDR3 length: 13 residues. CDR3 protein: CASSPRPNQPQHF. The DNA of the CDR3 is TGTGCCAGCAGCCCCAGACCCAATCAGCCCCAGCATTTT.

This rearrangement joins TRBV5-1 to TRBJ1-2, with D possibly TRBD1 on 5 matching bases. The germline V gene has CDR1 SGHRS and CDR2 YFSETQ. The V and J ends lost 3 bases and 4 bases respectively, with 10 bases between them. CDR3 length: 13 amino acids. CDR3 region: CASSSGTPYGYTF. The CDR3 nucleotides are TGCGCCAGCAGCTCAGGGACGCCCTATGGCTACACCTTC.

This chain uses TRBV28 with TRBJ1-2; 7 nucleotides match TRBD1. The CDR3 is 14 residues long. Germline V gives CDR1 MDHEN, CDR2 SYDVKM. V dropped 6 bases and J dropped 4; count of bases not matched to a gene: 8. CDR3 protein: CASSPGQTSYGYTF. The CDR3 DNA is TGTGCCAGCAGCCCGGGACAGACCTCCTATGGCTACACCTTC.

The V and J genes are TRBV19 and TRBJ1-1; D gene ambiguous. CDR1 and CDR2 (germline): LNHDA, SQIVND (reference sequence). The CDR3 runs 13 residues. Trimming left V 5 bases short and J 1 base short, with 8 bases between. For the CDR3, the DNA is TGTGCCAGTAGTGAGACATCGAACACTGAAGCTTTCTTT. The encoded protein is CASSETSNTEAFF.

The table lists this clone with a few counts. The CDR3 DNA reads as TGTGCCAGCAGCCCTATCAGCGGGACCTCCTACAATGAGCAGTTCTTC. Translated: CASSPISGTSYNEQFF. V usage is TRBV7-7 and J usage is TRBJ2-1, with 7 nucleotides matching TRBD2. With V trimmed by 5 bases and J by 0 bases, 7 bases remained unmatched. The CDR3 runs 16 residues. Germline-derived CDR1 and CDR2 are SSHAT and FNYEAQ (reference sequence).

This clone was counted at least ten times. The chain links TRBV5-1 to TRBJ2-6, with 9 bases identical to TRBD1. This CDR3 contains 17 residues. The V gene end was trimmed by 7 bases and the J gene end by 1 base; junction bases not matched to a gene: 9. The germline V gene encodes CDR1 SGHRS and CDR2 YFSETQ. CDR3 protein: CASATGTGFSGANVLTF. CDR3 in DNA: TGCGCCAGCGCGACCGGGACAGGGTTTTCTGGGGCCAACGTCCTGACTTTC. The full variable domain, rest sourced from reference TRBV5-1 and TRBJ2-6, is KAGVTQTPRYLIKTRGQQVTLSCSPISGHRSVSWYQQTPGQGLQFLFEYFSETQRNKGNFPGRFSGRQFSNSRSEMNVSTLELGDSALYLCASATGTGFSGANVLTFGAGSRLTVL.

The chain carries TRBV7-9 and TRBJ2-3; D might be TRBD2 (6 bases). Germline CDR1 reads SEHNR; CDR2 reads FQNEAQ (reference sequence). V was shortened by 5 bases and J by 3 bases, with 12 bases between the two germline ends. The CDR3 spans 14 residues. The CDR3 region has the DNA TGTGCCAGCAGCCACCCGGGGGTTACAGATACGCAGTATTTT. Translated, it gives CASSHPGVTDTQYF.

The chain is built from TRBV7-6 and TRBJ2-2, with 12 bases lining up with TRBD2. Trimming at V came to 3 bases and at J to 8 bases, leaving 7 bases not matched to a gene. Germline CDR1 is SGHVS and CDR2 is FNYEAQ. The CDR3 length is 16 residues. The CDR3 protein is CASSFSSGRARGELFF. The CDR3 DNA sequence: TGTGCCAGCAGCTTCTCTAGCGGGAGGGCCCGGGGGGAGCTGTTTTTT.

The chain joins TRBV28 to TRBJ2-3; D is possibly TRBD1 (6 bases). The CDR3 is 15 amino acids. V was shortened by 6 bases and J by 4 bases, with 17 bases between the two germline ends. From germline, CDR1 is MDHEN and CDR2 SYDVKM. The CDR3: CASRTLQGLSDTQYF. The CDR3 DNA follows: TGTGCCAGCAGAACGTTGCAGGGGCTCTCAGATACGCAGTATTTT.

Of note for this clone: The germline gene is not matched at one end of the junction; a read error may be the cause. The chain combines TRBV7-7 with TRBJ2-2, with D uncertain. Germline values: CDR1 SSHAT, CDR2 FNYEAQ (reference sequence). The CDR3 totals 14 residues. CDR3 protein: CASSLHLSTGELFF. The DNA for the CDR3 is TGTGCTAGCAGCTTACACTTATCCACCGGGGAGCTGTTTTTT.

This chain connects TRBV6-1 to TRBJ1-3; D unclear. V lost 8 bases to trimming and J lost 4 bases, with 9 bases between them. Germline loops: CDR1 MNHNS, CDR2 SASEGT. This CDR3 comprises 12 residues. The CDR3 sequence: CASLLGGNTIYF. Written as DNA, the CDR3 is TGTGCCAGCCTATTGGGAGGAAACACCATATATTTT.

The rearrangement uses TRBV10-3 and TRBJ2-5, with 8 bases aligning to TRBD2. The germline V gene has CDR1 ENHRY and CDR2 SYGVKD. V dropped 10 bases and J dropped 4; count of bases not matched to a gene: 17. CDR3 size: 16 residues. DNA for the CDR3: TGTGCCACAAACGAGCGGGAGCCACAAGAGTTAGAGACCCAGTACTTC. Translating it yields CATNEREPQELETQYF.

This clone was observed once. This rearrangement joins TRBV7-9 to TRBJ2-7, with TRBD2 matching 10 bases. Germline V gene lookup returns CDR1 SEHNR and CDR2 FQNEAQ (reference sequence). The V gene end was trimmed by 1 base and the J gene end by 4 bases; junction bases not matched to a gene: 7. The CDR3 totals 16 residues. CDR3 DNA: TGTGCCAGCAGCTTAGTTATAGCGGGAGGTATATACGAGCAGTACTTC. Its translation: CASSLVIAGGIYEQYF.

The CDR3, as DNA: TGTGCCAGCAGCTTAGGGGGGAGATCAGATACGCAGTATTTT. Its protein product is CASSLGGRSDTQYF. The rearrangement uses TRBV7-2 and TRBJ2-3; D may match TRBD1 or TRBD2 (5 bases each). V lost 1 base and J 4 bases, leaving 9 bases between the germline ends. The CDR3 contains 14 residues. The germline V gene encodes CDR1 SGHTA and CDR2 FQGNSA. The whole variable domain, filled in from reference TRBV7-2 and TRBJ2-3, reads GAGVSQSPSNKVTEKGKDVELRCDPISGHTALYWYRQSLGQGLEFLIYFQGNSAPDKSGLPSDRFSAERTGGSVSTLTIQRTQQEDSAVYLCASSLGGRSDTQYFGPGTRLTVL.

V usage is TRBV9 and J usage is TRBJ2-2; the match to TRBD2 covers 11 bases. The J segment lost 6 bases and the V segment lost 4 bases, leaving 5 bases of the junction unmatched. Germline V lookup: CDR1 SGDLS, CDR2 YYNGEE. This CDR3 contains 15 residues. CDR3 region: CASSISGRASGELFF. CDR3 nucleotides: TGTGCCAGCAGCATTAGCGGGAGGGCCTCCGGGGAGCTGTTTTTT. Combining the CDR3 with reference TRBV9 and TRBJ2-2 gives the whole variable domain DSGVTQTPKHLITATGQRVTLRCSPRSGDLSVYWYQQSLDQGLQFLIQYYNGEERAKGNILERFSAQQFPDLHSELNLSSLELGDSALYFCASSISGRASGELFFGEGSRLTVL.

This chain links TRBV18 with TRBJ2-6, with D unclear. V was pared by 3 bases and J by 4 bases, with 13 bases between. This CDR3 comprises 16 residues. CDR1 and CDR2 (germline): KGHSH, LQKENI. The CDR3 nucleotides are TGTGCCAGCTCACCGCGAAATTGGCTGGGGGCCAACGTCCTGACTTTC. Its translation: CASSPRNWLGANVLTF.